This T cell receptor beta chain was profiled in a study of pediatric ulcerative colitis. General study findings and limits: Two patients had blood samples with substantially reduced template counts. Blood-rectal clonal overlap within each person was significantly higher in ulcerative colitis patients than controls.

At colonoscopy, a blood sample was also collected. Worth noting for this clone: Antigen unknown.

Samples were sequenced at Survey level, maximum 500,000 reads. Libraries were prepared by immunoSEQ multiplex PCR; TCRdb keeps only in-frame clonotypes and omits some of them. The table records more than 45,000 clones, 87% of them present only once. This TCR was recovered from a boy between 10 and 17 years old who was a control in a study of pediatric ulcerative colitis. Sequenced sample: blood.

DNA for the CDR3: TGCAGCGTCGGCAATAGGGATCGCACGCAGTATTTT. It is translated as CSVGNRDRTQYF. This sequence joins TRBV29-1 and TRBJ2-3, with D uncertain. Germline V gene data show CDR1 as SQVTM and CDR2 as ANQGSEA. The V and J ends lost 6 bases and 9 bases respectively, with 16 bases between them. The CDR3 totals 12 residues.